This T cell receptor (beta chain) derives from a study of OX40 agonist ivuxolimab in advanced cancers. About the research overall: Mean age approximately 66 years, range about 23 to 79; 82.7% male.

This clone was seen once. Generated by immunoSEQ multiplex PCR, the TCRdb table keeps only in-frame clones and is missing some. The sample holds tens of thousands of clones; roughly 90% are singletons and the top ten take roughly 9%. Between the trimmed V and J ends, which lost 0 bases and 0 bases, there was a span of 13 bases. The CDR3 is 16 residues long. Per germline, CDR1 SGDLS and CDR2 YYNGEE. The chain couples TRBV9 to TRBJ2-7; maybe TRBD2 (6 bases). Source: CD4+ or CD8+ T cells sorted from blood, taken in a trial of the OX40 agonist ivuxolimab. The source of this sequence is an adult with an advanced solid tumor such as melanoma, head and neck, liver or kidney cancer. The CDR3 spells CASSVATGLDSYEQYF. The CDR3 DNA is TGTGCCAGCAGCGTAGCTACGGGACTGGACTCCTACGAGCAGTACTTC.